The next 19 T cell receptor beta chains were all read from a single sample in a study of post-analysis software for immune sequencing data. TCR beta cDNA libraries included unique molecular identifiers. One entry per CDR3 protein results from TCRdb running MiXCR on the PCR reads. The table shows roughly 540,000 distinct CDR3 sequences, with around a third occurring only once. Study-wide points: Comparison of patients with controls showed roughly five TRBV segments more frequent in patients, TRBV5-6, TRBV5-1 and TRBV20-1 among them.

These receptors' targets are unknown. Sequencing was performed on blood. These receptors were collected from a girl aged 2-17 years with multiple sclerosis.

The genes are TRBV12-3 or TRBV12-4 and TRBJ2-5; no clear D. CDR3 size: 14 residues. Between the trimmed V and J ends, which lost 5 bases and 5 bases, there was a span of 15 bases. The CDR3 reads CASSPPQVVETQYF. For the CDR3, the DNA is TGTGCCAGCAGTCCCCCCCAGGTCGTGGAGACCCAGTACTTC.

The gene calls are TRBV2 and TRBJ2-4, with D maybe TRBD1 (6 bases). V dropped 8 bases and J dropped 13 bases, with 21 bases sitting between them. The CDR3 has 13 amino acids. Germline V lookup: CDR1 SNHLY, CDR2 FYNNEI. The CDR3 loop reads CASQRVGAYGQYF. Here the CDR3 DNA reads TGTGCCAGCCAGCGAGTGGGGGCCTACGGGCAGTACTTC.

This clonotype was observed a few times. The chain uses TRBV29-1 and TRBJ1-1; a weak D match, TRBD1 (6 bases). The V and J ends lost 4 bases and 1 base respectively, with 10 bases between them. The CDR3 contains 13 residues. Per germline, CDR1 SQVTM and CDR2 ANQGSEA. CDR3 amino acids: CSVGKTGNTEAFF. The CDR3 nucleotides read TGCAGCGTTGGCAAGACAGGGAACACTGAAGCTTTCTTT.

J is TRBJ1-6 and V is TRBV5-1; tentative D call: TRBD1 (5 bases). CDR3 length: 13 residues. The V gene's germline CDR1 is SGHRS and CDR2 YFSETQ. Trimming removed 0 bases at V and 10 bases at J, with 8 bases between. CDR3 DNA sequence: TGCGCCAGCAGCTTGGGGGGGAAGTCACCCCTCCACTTT. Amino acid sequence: CASSLGGKSPLHF.

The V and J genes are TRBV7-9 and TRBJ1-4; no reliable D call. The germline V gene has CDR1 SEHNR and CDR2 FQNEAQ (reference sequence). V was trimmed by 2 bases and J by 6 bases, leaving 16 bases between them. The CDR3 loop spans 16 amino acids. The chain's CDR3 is CASSLTRGMRDEKLFF. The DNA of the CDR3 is TGTGCCAGCAGCTTAACCCGGGGTATGCGGGATGAAAAACTGTTTTTT.

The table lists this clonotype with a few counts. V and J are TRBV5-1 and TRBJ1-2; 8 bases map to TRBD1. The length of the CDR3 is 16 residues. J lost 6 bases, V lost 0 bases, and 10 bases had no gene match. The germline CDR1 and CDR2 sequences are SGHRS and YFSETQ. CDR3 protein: CASSLGPTGAQNGYTF. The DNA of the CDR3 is TGCGCCAGCAGCTTGGGGCCGACAGGGGCTCAGAATGGCTACACCTTC.

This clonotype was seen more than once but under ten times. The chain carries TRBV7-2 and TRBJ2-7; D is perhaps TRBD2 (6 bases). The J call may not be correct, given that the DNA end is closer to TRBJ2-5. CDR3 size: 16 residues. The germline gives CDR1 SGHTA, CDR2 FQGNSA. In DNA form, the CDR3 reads TGTGCCAGCAGCTTGGCAGGACTACAGATCCAAGAGACCCAGTACTTC. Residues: CASSLAGLQIQETQYF.

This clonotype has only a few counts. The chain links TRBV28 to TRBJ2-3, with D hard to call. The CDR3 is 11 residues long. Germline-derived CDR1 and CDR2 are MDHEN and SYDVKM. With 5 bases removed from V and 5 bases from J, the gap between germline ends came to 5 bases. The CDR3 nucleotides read TGTGCCAGCAGTATTATAGATACGCAGTATTTT. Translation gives CASSIIDTQYF.

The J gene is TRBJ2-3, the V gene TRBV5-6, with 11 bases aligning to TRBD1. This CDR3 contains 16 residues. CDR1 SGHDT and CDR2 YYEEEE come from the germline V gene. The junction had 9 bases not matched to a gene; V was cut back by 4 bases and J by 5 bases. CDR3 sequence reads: CASSPTGTGGRDTQYF. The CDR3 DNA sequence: TGTGCCAGCAGCCCCACCGGGACAGGGGGTCGAGATACGCAGTATTTT.

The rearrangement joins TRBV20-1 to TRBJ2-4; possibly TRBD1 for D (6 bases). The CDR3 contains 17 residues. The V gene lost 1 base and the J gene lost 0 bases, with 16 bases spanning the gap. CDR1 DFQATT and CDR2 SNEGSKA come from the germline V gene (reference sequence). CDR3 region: CSARGPQGPLAKNIQYF. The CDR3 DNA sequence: TGCAGTGCTAGAGGACCACAGGGACCCTTAGCCAAAAACATTCAGTACTTC.

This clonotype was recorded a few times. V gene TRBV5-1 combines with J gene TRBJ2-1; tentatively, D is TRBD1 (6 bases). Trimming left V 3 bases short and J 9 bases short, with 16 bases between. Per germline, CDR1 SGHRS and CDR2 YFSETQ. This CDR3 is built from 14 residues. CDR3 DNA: TGCGCCAGCAGCTCTCGCCCAGAAGGGGGTGAGCAGTTCTTC. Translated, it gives CASSSRPEGGEQFF. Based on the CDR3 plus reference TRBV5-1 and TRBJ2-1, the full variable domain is KAGVTQTPRYLIKTRGQQVTLSCSPISGHRSVSWYQQTPGQGLQFLFEYFSETQRNKGNFPGRFSGRQFSNSRSEMNVSTLELGDSALYLCASSSRPEGGEQFFGPGTRLTVL.

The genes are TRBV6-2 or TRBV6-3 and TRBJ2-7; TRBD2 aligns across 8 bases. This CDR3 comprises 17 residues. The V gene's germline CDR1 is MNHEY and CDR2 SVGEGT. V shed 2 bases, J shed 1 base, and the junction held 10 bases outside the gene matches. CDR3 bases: TGTGCCAGCAGTTACACCCCGAGCGGGGGCTATTCCTACGAGCAGTACTTC. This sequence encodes CASSYTPSGGYSYEQYF.

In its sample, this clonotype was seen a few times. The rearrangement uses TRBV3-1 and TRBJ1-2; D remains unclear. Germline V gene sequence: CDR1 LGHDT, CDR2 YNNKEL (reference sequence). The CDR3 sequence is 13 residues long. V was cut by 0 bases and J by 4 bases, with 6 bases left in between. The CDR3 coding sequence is TGTGCCAGCAGCCAAGAAGGTGGCTATGGCTACACCTTC. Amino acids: CASSQEGGYGYTF. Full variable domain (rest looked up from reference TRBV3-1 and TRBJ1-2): DTAVSQTPKYLVTQMGNDKSIKCEQNLGHDTMYWYKQDSKKFLKIMFSYNNKELIINETVPNRFSPKSPDKAHLNLHINSLELGDSAVYFCASSQEGGYGYTFGSGTRLTVV.

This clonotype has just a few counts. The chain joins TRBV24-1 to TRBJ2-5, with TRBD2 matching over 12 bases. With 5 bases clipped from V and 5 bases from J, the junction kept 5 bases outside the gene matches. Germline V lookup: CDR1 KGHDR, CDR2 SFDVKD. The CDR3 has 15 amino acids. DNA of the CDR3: TGTGCCACCAGTGCACCTAGCGGGGGGGCGGAGACCCAGTACTTC. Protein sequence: CATSAPSGGAETQYF.

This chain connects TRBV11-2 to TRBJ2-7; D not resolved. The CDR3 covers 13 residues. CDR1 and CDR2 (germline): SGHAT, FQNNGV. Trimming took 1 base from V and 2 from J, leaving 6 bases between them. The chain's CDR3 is CASSLVFPYEQYF. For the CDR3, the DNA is TGTGCCAGCAGCTTAGTTTTCCCCTACGAGCAGTACTTC.

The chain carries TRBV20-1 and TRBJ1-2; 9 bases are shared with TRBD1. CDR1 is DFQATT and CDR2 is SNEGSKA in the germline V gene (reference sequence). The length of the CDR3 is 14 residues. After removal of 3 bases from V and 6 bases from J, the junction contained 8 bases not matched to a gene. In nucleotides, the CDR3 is TGCAGTGCTAGTGGGACAGGGAAGGTGGATGGCTACACCTTC. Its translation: CSASGTGKVDGYTF.

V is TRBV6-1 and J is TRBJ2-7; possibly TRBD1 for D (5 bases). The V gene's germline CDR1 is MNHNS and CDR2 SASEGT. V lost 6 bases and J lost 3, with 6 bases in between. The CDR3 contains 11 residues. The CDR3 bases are TGTGCCAGCAGCAGGGTCTACGAGCAGTACTTC. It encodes CASSRVYEQYF.

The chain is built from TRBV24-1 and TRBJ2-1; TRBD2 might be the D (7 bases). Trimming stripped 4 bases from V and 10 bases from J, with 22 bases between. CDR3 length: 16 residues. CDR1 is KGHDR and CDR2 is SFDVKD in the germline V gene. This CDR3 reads CATSDPRGASMEEQFF. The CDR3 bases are TGTGCCACCAGTGACCCCCGGGGGGCCAGTATGGAGGAGCAGTTCTTC.

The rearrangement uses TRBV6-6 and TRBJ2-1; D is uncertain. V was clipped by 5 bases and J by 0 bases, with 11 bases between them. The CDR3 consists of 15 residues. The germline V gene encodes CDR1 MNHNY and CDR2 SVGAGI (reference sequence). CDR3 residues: CASSPVGLSYNEQFF. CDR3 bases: TGTGCCAGCAGTCCGGTTGGTCTCTCCTACAATGAGCAGTTCTTC.